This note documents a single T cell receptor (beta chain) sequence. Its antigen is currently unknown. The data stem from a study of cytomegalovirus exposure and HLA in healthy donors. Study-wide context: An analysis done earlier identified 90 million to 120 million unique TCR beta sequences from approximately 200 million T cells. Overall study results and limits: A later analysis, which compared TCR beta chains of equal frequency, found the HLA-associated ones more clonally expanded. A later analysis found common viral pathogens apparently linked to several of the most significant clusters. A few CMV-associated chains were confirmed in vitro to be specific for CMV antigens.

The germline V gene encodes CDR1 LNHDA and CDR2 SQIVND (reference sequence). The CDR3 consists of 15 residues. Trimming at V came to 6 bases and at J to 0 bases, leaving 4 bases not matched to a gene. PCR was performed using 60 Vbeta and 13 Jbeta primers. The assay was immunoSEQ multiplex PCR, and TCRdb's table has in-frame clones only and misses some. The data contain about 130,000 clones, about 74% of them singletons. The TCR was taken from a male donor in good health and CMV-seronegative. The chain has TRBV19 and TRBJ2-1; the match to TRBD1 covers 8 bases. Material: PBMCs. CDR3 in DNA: TGTGCCAGTAGCCTGGACAGGGCCTCCTACAATGAGCAGTTCTTC. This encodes CASSLDRASYNEQFF.